This T cell receptor beta chain stems from a study of cytomegalovirus exposure and HLA in healthy donors. This PCR relied on a set of 60 Vbeta primers and 13 Jbeta primers. TCRdb's copy holds only in-frame clones and misses some; the assay was immunoSEQ multiplex PCR. The top ten clones hold more than 6% of a sample with some 100,000 clones, roughly three quarters of them seen once. CDR3 length: 17 residues. The germline CDR1 and CDR2 sequences are LNHDA and SQIVND (reference sequence). Trimming at V came to 5 bases and at J to 10 bases, leaving 14 bases not matched to a gene. The chain couples TRBV19 to TRBJ2-1; 13 bases line up with TRBD2. This clonotype was obtained from a woman aged 45-65 years in good health and CMV-seropositive. Sequenced input: PBMCs. The CDR3 DNA follows: TGTGCCAGTAGTGCCGGCCGATGGACTAGCGGGAGAGAGGAGCAGTTCTTC. Translation gives CASSAGRWTSGREEQFF. The full variable domain, completed using reference TRBV19 and TRBJ2-1, is DGGITQSPKYLFRKEGQNVTLSCEQNLNHDAMYWYRQDPGQGLRLIYYSQIVNDFQKGDIAEGYSVSREKKESFPLTVTSAQKNPTAFYLCASSAGRWTSGREEQFFGPGTRLTVL.